This T cell receptor beta chain was captured in a study of blood T cell repertoires in COVID-19. Overall study context: Whether acute or convalescent, the COVID-19 samples came from the United States, Italy and Spain. Nucleic acid was either cDNA or gDNA, and it came from T cells, B-cell-depleted T cells, or PBMCs.

Germline loops: CDR1 MNHNY, CDR2 SVGAGI (reference sequence). CDR3 length: 15 residues. V was clipped by 3 bases and J by 0 bases, with 11 bases between them. Per the study methods: Amplification of reference gene primers provided the estimated nucleated cell counts. The data were produced by immunoSEQ multiplex PCR, yet TCRdb's version contains in-frame clones alone and is incomplete. That table furnishes V, J and clone size, whereas the DNA furnished D and trimming. The sample shows 250,000 to 350,000 clones, 86% of them seen only once. Seattle's cohort entered during active infection and was followed longitudinally.

Sequenced input: peripheral blood. The V and J genes are TRBV6-6 and TRBJ1-1; TRBD1 might be the D (5 bases). This sequence was found in a woman aged 70 to 79 with COVID-19, enrolled during active disease. CDR3 region: CASSYLGGVNTEAFF. CDR3 in DNA: TGTGCCAGCAGTTATCTCGGGGGGGTGAACACTGAAGCTTTCTTT.